The rows below give T cell receptor beta chains drawn from one sample of a study of shared clonotypes between healthy human individuals. The data were produced by immunoSEQ multiplex PCR, yet TCRdb's version contains in-frame clones alone and is incomplete. The sample lists around 600,000 clones; about 97% were seen once. Sequenced material: naive CD4+ T cells sorted from blood. The receptors were sampled from a woman between 25 and 40 years old in good health. Both conserved end residues are part of each CDR3. The D gene is left open where the match is weak. Expanded clones get a size class; other rows say once, few or many, or leave the size out.

v_gene: TRBV5-1
j_gene: TRBJ1-2
abundance: NA
len: 14
d_gene: NA
CDR3aa: CASSLVGDGYGYTF
CDR3nt: TGCGCCAGCAGCTTGGTAGGGGACGGCTATGGCTACACCTTC

v_gene: TRBV2
j_gene: TRBJ2-7
abundance: few
len: 11
d_gene: NA
CDR3aa: CASSAAYEQYF
CDR3nt: TGTGCCAGCAGTGCCGCTTACGAGCAGTACTTC

v_gene: TRBV23-1
j_gene: TRBJ1-2
abundance: NA
len: 15
d_gene: NA
CDR3aa: CASSHWTESHYGYTF
CDR3nt: TGCGCCAGCAGTCACTGGACAGAGAGCCACTATGGCTACACCTTC

v_gene: TRBV19
j_gene: TRBJ1-5
abundance: few
len: 13
d_gene: NA
CDR3aa: CASTWGADQPQHF
CDR3nt: TGTGCCAGTACCTGGGGGGCTGATCAGCCCCAGCATTTT

v_gene: TRBV5-1
j_gene: TRBJ2-7
abundance: NA
len: 14
d_gene: NA
CDR3aa: CASSRGGPFYEQYF
CDR3nt: TGCGCCAGCAGTAGGGGGGGACCTTTCTACGAGCAGTACTTC

v_gene: TRBV5-5
j_gene: TRBJ2-5
abundance: NA
len: 14
d_gene: NA
CDR3aa: CASSPLAGKETQYF
CDR3nt: TGTGCCAGCAGCCCCCTCGCCGGCAAAGAGACCCAGTACTTC

v_gene: TRBV6-5
j_gene: TRBJ1-1
abundance: NA
len: 15
d_gene: NA
CDR3aa: CASSYSGTLNTEAFF
CDR3nt: TGTGCCAGCAGTTACTCAGGCACTCTGAACACTGAAGCTTTCTTT

v_gene: TRBV6-6
j_gene: TRBJ2-5
abundance: NA
len: 15
d_gene: NA
CDR3aa: CASRLEGWVAETQYF
CDR3nt: TGTGCCAGCAGGCTCGAAGGTTGGGTGGCGGAGACCCAGTACTTC

v_gene: TRBV28
j_gene: TRBJ2-3
abundance: NA
len: 15
d_gene: NA
CDR3aa: CASRLSLDGGVTQYF
CDR3nt: TGTGCCAGCAGATTATCTCTCGACGGGGGTGTTACGCAGTATTTT

v_gene: TRBV29-1
j_gene: TRBJ2-2
abundance: NA
len: 17
d_gene: NA
CDR3aa: CSVPNPGLTSNTGELFF
CDR3nt: TGCAGCGTCCCAAACCCCGGACTTACCTCTAACACCGGGGAGCTGTTTTTT

v_gene: TRBV11-2
j_gene: TRBJ1-1
abundance: NA
len: 13
d_gene: NA
CDR3aa: CASSLGQFTEAFF
CDR3nt: TGTGCCAGCAGCTTAGGACAGTTCACTGAAGCTTTCTTT

v_gene: TRBV19
j_gene: TRBJ1-3
abundance: NA
len: 14
d_gene: NA
CDR3aa: CASSTGISGNTIYF
CDR3nt: TGTGCCAGTAGTACCGGGATCTCTGGAAACACCATATATTTT

v_gene: TRBV28
j_gene: TRBJ1-2
abundance: NA
len: 17
d_gene: NA
CDR3aa: CASSPPPGEAQGSGYTF
CDR3nt: TGTGCCAGCAGTCCACCTCCGGGGGAGGCCCAGGGAAGTGGCTACACCTTC

v_gene: TRBV2
j_gene: TRBJ2-1
abundance: NA
len: 14
d_gene: TRBD2
CDR3aa: CASRAGGRPNEQFF
CDR3nt: TGTGCCAGCAGGGCGGGAGGACGCCCCAATGAGCAGTTCTTC

v_gene: TRBV7-2
j_gene: TRBJ2-1
abundance: once
len: 16
d_gene: NA
CDR3aa: CASSSSSPSSYNEQFF
CDR3nt: TGTGCCAGCAGCTCTTCTAGCCCCAGCTCCTACAATGAGCAGTTCTTC